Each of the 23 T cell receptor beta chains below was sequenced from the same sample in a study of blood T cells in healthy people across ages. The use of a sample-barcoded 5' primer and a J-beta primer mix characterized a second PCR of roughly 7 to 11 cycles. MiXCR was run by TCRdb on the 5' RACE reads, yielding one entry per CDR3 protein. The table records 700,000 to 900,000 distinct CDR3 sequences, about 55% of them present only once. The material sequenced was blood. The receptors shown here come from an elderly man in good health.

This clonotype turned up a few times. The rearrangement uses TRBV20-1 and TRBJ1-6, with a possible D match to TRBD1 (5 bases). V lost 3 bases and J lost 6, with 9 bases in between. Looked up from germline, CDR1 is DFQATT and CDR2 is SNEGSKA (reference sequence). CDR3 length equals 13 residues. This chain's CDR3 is CSARGDSNSPLHF. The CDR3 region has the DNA TGCAGTGCTAGGGGTGACAGTAATTCACCCCTCCACTTT.

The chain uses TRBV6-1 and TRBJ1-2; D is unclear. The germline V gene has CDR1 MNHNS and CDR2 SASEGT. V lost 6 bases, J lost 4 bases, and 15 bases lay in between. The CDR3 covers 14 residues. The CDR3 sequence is CASSPTRTGYGYTF. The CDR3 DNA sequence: TGTGCCAGCAGCCCAACAAGAACCGGCTATGGCTACACCTTC.

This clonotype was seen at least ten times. The CDR3 loop is CASSEGRVYYNSPLHF. The CDR3 DNA sequence: TGTGCCAGCAGTGAGGGCAGGGTCTACTATAATTCACCCCTCCACTTT. The chain carries TRBV12-3 or TRBV12-4 and TRBJ1-6, with D possibly being TRBD1 (5 bases). The CDR3 loop spans 16 amino acids. V lost 5 bases and J lost 3, with 14 bases in between.

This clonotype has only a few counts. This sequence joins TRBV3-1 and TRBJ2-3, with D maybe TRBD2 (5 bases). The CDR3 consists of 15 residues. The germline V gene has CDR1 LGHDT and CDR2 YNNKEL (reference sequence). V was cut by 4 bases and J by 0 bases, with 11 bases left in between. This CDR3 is CASSRPGGSTDTQYF. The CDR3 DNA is TGTGCCAGCAGCCGGCCAGGCGGGAGCACAGATACGCAGTATTTT.

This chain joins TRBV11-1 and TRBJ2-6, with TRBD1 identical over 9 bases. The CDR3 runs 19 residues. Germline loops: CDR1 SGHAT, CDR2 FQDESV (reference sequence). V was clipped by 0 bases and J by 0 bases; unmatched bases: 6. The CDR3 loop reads CASSLAWDRATSGANVLTF. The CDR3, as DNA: TGTGCCAGCAGCTTAGCCTGGGACAGGGCAACCTCTGGGGCCAACGTCCTGACTTTC.

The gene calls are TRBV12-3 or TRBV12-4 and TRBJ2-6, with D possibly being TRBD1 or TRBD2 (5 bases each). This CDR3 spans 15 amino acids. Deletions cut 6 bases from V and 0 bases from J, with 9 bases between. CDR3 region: CASSGTDSGANVLTF. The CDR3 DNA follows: TGTGCCAGCAGCGGGACGGACTCTGGGGCCAACGTCCTGACTTTC.

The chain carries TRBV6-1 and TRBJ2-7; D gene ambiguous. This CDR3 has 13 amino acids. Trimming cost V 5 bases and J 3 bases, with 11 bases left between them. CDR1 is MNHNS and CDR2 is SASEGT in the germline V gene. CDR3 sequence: CASSKEPNYEQYF. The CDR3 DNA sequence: TGTGCCAGCAGTAAGGAGCCCAACTACGAGCAGTACTTC.

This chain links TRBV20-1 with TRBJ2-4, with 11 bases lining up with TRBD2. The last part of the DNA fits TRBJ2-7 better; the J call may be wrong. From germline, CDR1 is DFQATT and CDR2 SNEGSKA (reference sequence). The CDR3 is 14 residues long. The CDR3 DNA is TGCAGTGCTAGAGATCCTAGCGGGAGGTACGAGCAGTACTTC. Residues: CSARDPSGRYEQYF.

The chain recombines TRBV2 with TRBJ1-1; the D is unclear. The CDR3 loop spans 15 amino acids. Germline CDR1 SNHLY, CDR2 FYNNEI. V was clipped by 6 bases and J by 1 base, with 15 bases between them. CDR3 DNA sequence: TGTGCCAGCAGCGCGTTCTTGACGGAGAACACTGAAGCTTTCTTT. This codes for CASSAFLTENTEAFF.

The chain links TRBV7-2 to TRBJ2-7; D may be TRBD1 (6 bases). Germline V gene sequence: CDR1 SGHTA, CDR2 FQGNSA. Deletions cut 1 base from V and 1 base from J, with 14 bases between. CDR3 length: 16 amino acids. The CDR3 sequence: CASSLEPDSKSYEQYF. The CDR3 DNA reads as TGTGCCAGCAGCTTAGAACCGGACAGCAAATCCTACGAGCAGTACTTC. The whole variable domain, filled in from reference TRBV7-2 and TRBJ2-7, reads GAGVSQSPSNKVTEKGKDVELRCDPISGHTALYWYRQSLGQGLEFLIYFQGNSAPDKSGLPSDRFSAERTGGSVSTLTIQRTQQEDSAVYLCASSLEPDSKSYEQYFGPGTRLTVT.

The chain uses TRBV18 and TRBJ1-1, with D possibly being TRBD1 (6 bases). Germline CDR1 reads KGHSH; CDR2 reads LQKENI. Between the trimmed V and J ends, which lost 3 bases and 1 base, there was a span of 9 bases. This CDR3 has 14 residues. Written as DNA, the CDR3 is TGTGCCAGCTCACCTCAGGGGAAGAACACTGAAGCTTTCTTT. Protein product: CASSPQGKNTEAFF.

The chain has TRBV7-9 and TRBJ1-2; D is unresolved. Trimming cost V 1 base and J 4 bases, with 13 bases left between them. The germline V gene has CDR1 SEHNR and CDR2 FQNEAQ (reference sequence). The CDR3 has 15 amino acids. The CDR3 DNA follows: TGTGCCAGCAGCTTAGTTCAGGAGCTACGCTATGGCTACACCTTC. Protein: CASSLVQELRYGYTF.

CDR3 nucleotides: TGTGCCAGCAGCCTAAAAGAGAGAGGGGGGGAGCAGTACTTC. This encodes CASSLKERGGEQYF. The J gene is TRBJ2-5, the V gene TRBV3-1, with D perhaps matching TRBD2 (7 bases). V was trimmed by 4 bases and J by 11 bases, leaving 20 bases between them. This CDR3 is built from 14 residues. Germline V gene lookup returns CDR1 LGHDT and CDR2 YNNKEL (reference sequence).

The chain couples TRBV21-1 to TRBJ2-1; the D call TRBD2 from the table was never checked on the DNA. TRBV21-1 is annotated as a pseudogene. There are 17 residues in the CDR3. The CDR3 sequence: CASSKINSGSPYGGEFF. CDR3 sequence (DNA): TGTGCCAGCAGCAAAATAAATAGCGGGAGCCCTTATGGTGGTGAGTTCTTC.

CDR3 sequence reads: CATAGGSEETQYF. The CDR3 coding sequence is TGTGCCACCGCGGGTGGATCCGAAGAGACCCAGTACTTC. The chain is built from TRBV24-1 and TRBJ2-5, with a weak D call TRBD2 (5 bases). There are 13 residues in the CDR3. Trimming removed 9 bases from V and 3 bases from J, with 13 bases in between. The germline CDR1 and CDR2 sequences are KGHDR and SFDVKD.

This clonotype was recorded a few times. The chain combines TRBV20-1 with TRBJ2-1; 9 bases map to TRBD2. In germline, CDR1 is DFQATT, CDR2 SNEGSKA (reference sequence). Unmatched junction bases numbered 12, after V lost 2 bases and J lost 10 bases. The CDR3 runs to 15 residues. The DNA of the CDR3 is TGCAGTGCTAGACTAAGGCGAGCGGGAGGACGCGAGCAGTTCTTC. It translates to CSARLRRAGGREQFF.

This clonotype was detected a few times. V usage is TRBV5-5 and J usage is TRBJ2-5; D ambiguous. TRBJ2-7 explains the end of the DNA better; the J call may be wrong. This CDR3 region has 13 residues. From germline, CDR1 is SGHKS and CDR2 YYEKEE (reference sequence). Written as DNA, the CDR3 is TGTGCCAGCAGCCAACCTCTGGGTTACGAGCAGTACTTC. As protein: CASSQPLGYEQYF.

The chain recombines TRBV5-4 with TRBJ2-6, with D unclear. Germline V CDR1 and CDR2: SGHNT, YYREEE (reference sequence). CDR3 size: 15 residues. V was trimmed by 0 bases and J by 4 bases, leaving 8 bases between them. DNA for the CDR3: TGTGCCAGCAGCTTGGGCCACCCCGGGGCCAACGTCCTGACTTTC. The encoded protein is CASSLGHPGANVLTF.

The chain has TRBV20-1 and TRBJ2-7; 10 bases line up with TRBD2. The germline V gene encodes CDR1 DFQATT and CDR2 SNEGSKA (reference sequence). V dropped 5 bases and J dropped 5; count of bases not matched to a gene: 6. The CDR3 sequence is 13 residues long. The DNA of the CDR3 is TGCAGTGCTTCGCTAGCGGGAGCCAACGAGCAGTACTTC. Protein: CSASLAGANEQYF.

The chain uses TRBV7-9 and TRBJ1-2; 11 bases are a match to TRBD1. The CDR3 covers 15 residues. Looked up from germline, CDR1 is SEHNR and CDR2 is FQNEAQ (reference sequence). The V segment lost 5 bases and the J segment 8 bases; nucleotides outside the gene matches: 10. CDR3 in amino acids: CASSPPGTGGRGYTF. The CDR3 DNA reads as TGTGCCAGCAGCCCCCCCGGGACAGGGGGAAGGGGCTACACCTTC.

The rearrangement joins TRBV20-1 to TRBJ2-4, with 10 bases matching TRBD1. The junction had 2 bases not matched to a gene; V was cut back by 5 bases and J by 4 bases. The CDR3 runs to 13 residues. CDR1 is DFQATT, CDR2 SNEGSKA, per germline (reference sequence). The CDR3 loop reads CSAGDRGKNIQYF. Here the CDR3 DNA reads TGCAGTGCTGGGGACAGGGGAAAAAACATTCAGTACTTC.

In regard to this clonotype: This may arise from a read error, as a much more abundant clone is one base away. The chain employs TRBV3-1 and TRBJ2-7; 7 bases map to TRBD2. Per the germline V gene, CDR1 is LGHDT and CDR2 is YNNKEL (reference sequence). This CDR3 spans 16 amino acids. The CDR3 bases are TGTGCCAGCAGCCAAGATCGCGGGAGCCTTTCCTTCGAGCAGTACTTC. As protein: CASSQDRGSLSFEQYF.

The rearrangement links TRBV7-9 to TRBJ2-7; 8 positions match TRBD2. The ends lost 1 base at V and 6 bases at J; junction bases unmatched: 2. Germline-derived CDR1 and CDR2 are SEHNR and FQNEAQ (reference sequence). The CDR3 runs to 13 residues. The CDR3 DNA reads TGTGCCAGCAGCTTAGTCGGGACTAGCGAGCAGTACTTC. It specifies CASSLVGTSEQYF.